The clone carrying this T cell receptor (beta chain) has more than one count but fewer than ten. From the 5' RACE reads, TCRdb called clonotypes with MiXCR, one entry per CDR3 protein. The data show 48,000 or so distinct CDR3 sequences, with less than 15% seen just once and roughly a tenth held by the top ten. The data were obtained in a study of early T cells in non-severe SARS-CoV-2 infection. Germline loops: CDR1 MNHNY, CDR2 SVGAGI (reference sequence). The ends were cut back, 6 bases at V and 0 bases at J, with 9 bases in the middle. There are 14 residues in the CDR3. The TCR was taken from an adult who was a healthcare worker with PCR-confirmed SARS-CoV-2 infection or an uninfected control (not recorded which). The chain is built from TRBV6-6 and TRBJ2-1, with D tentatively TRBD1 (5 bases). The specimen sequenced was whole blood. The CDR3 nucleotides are TGTGCCAGCAGGACGGACAACTCCTACAATGAGCAGTTCTTC. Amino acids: CASRTDNSYNEQFF.